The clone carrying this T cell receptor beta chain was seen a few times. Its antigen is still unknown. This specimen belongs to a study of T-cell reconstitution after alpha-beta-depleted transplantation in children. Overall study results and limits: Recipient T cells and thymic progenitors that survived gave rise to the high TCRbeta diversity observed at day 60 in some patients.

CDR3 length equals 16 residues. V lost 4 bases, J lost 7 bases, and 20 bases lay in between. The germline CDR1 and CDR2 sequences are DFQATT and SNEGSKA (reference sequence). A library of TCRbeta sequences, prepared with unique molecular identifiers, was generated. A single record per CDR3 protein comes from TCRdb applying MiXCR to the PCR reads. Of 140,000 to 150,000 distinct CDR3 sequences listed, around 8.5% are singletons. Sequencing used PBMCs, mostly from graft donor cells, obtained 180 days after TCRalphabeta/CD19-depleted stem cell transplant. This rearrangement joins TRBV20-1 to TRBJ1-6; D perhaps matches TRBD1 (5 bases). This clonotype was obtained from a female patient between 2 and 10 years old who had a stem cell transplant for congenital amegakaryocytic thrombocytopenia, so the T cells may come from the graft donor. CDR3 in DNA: TGCAGTGCTAAAAGAGGGGCTACGAGGATGAATTCACCCCTCCACTTT. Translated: CSAKRGATRMNSPLHF.